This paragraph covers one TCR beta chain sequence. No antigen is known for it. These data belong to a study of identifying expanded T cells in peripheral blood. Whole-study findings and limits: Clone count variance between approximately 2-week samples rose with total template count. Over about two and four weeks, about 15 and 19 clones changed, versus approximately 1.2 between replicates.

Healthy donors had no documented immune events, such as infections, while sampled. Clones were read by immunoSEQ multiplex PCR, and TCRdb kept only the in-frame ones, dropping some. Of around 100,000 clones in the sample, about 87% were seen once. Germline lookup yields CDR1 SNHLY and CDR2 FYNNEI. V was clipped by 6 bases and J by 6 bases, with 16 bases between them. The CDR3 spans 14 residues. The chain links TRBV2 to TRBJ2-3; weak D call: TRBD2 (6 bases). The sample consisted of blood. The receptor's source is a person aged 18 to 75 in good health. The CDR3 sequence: CASRPPGAQDTQYF. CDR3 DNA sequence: TGTGCCAGCAGACCGCCGGGAGCCCAGGATACGCAGTATTTT.